This TCR beta chain was profiled in a study of blood T cell repertoires in COVID-19. Study context: Specimens from acute and convalescent COVID-19 originated in the United States, Italy and Spain. T cells, B-cell-depleted T cells, or PBMCs supplied cDNA or gDNA.

Study processing details: Reference gene primer amplification gave nucleated cell count estimates. Clones were read by immunoSEQ multiplex PCR, and TCRdb kept only the in-frame ones, dropping some. The V and J calls and the clone size are those of that table, but D and trimming were determined from the DNA. The data contain a few hundred thousand clones, around 85% of them singletons. Per the germline V gene, CDR1 is LGHDT and CDR2 is YNNKEL (reference sequence). CDR3 length: 15 residues. Trimming cost V 4 bases and J 0 bases, with 12 bases left between them. V gene TRBV3-1 (or the pseudogene TRBV3-2) combines with J gene TRBJ1-2; D may be TRBD1 (6 bases). The sequenced material came from peripheral blood. This sequence originates from a woman under 30 with acute or convalescent COVID-19. The CDR3 region is CASSPWTATNYGYTF. In DNA, the CDR3 is TGTGCCAGCAGCCCTTGGACAGCGACTAACTATGGCTACACCTTC.